The following is a T cell receptor beta chain sequence with its context. The germline V gene encodes CDR1 SGHKS and CDR2 YYEKEE (reference sequence). V lost 1 base and J 0 bases, leaving 10 bases between the germline ends. The CDR3 is 15 residues long. The source of the sample is a study of cytomegalovirus exposure and HLA in healthy donors. 60 Vbeta and 13 Jbeta primers were used in PCR. Using immunoSEQ multiplex PCR, the repertoire was profiled, and TCRdb retains in-frame clones only, with some absent. This table has roughly 58,000 clones, roughly 80% appearing once. Sequenced: PBMCs. This receptor was identified in a human donor in good health. The J gene is TRBJ1-2, the V gene TRBV5-5; D unresolved. CDR3 amino acids: CASSLSRNPNYGYTF. The DNA of the CDR3 is TGTGCCAGCAGCTTGTCGCGTAATCCTAACTATGGCTACACCTTC.